The rows below give T cell receptor beta chains drawn from one sample of a study of blood T cells in healthy people across ages. One entry per CDR3 protein results from TCRdb running MiXCR on the 5' RACE reads. The sample gives approximately 670,000 distinct CDR3 sequences, approximately 40% of which show up once; 30% is in the top ten. What was sequenced was blood. Receptors were obtained from a man aged 80 or over in good health. Both conserved end residues are part of each CDR3. Each record gives: clone size, D gene, V gene, J gene, CDR3 DNA, CDR3 protein. D genes are given only for firm matches. Expanded clones are given a class, and other clones once, few, many or no size at all.

.	TRBD1	TRBV6-1	TRBJ2-1	TGTGCCAGCATCCTTGACAGGGGGCAAGGTGAGCAGTTCTTC	CASILDRGQGEQFF
many	.	TRBV6-1	TRBJ2-1	TGTGCCAGCACTGAAGGACTAAACAATGAGCAGTTCTTC	CASTEGLNNEQFF
few	.	TRBV27	TRBJ2-5	TGTGCCAGCAGCCAACTCCGGCCCTCCACGGGGGAGACCCAGTACTTC	CASSQLRPSTGETQYF
.	.	TRBV11-2	TRBJ2-1	TGTGCCAGCAGTCTAAGTCGGAATGAGCAGTTCTTC	CASSLSRNEQFF
.	.	TRBV12-5	TRBJ1-5	TGTGCTAGTGGTCCCAATCAGCCCCAGCATTTT	CASGPNQPQHF
.	.	TRBV20-1	TRBJ1-5	TGCAGTGCTAGAGATTCAAATAGCAATCAGCCCCAGCATTTT	CSARDSNSNQPQHF
.	TRBD1	TRBV20-1	TRBJ1-1	TGCAGTGCCATGAGGGTTGGACAGGGCAGGGCTGAAGCTTTCTTT	CSAMRVGQGRAEAFF
.	.	TRBV10-1	TRBJ2-1	TGCGCCAGCAGTGATCCCCATAGGAATGAGCAGTTCTTC	CASSDPHRNEQFF
many	.	TRBV2	TRBJ1-6	TGTGCCAGCAGTGAATCATTGGCGGGGCAGGGCGGTTATTCTCTCCACTTT	CASSESLAGQGGYSLHF
.	.	TRBV7-2	TRBJ2-3	TGTGCCAGCAGCTCCGCCCCAGCGAGAAGAGGTGGGAAGCAGTATTTT	CASSSAPARRGGKQYF
.	TRBD2	TRBV12-3/TRBV12-4	TRBJ2-1	TGTGCCAGCAGTCCCCGGATAGCGGGAGGGAATGAGCAGTTCTTC	CASSPRIAGGNEQFF
.	.	TRBV27	TRBJ2-2	TGTGCCAGCAGTTTAATTAGTGTTGCGAACACCGGGGAGCTGTTTTTT	CASSLISVANTGELFF
few	TRBD1	TRBV7-2	TRBJ2-3	TGTGCCAGCAGCTTAGCATCGTGGGGACAGGGGGTTAATACGCAGTATTTT	CASSLASWGQGVNTQYF
few	TRBD1	TRBV20-1	TRBJ2-1	TGCAGTGCCGACGGACAGGGGACCTTCTCCTACAATGAGCAGTTCTTC	CSADGQGTFSYNEQFF
once	.	TRBV5-6	TRBJ2-1	TGTGCCAGCAGCTTGGGTTTGGGGTCTTTCAATGAGCAGTTCTTC	CASSLGLGSFNEQFF
.	TRBD2	TRBV6-1	TRBJ2-1	TGTGCCAGCAGGGGACTAGCGGGGGTTCCGCTAAACAATGAGCAGTTCTTC	CASRGLAGVPLNNEQFF
few	.	TRBV7-2	TRBJ1-5	TGTGCCAGCAGCCCAGAATTTGGAGAAATGCAGCCCCAGCATTTT	CASSPEFGEMQPQHF
many	.	TRBV5-6	TRBJ2-1	TGTGCCAGCAGTCTCCTTCAAGGGGCGAATGAGCAGTTCTTC	CASSLLQGANEQFF
.	.	TRBV21-1	TRBJ2-7	TGTGCCAGCAGCAAAGCCGGACAGTGTACCTACGAGCAGTACTTC	CASSKAGQCTYEQYF
few	.	TRBV5-5	TRBJ1-4	TGTGCCAGCAGCCTCAATCCCAGACTTAATGAAAAACTGTTTTTT	CASSLNPRLNEKLFF
.	.	TRBV6-1	TRBJ2-5	TGTGCCATCGCGTGGGGAGGCCAAGAGACCCAGTACTTC	CAIAWGGQETQYF
.	.	TRBV4-3	TRBJ2-7	TGCGCCAGCAGCCAGCCAGGAGTGAGCTCCTACAATGAGCAGTACTTC	CASSQPGVSSYNEQYF
.	TRBD1	TRBV20-1	TRBJ2-3	TGCAGTGCTAGAAATCAGCCAGGACAGGGGTCAGATACGCAGTATTTT	CSARNQPGQGSDTQYF
many	TRBD2	TRBV29-1	TRBJ2-3	TGCAGCGTTCAACTAGCGGGGGGGAAAACAGATACGCAGTATTTT	CSVQLAGGKTDTQYF
.	TRBD1	TRBV7-9	TRBJ2-3	TGTGCCAGCAGCATCCCGGGACAGGTACTAAGCACAGATACGCAGTATTTT	CASSIPGQVLSTDTQYF
few	.	TRBV7-9	TRBJ2-3	TGTGCCAGCAGCCCGACTAGCCCGGGGGCTACAGATACGCAGTATTTT	CASSPTSPGATDTQYF
medium-sized	TRBD1	TRBV27	TRBJ2-7	TGTGCCAGCAGTGGACAGGACTCGGGCTACGAGCAGTACTTC	CASSGQDSGYEQYF
few	.	TRBV7-9	TRBJ2-5	TGTGCCAGCAGCTTAGCTGGGACCTTTCCCTGGGAGCAGTACTTC	CASSLAGTFPWEQYF
few	.	TRBV6-2/TRBV6-3	TRBJ2-3	TGTGCCAGCAGTTCGTTTGCCTCCCGGGGAGATACGCAGTATTTT	CASSSFASRGDTQYF
.	TRBD2	TRBV9	TRBJ2-5	TGTGCCAGCAGCCGACTAGCGGGGGCCTACCAAGAGACCCAGTACTTC	CASSRLAGAYQETQYF
few	TRBD2	TRBV20-1	TRBJ2-1	TGCAGTGCTAGAGGCGTGCTAGCGGGAGGTAATGAGCAGTTCTTC	CSARGVLAGGNEQFF
.	TRBD2	TRBV20-1	TRBJ2-7	TGCAGTGCAAGGACTAGCGGGAGACACGAGCAGTACTTC	CSARTSGRHEQYF
.	TRBD2	TRBV3-1	TRBJ2-1	TGTGCCAGCAGCCAAGGACCTGGACTAGCGGGGGGCTACAATGAGCAGTTCTTC	CASSQGPGLAGGYNEQFF
few	TRBD2	TRBV7-2	TRBJ2-7	TGTGCCAGCAGCAACCCGAGCGGGGGGGCGTACGAGCAGTACTTC	CASSNPSGGAYEQYF
.	TRBD1	TRBV6-1	TRBJ1-2	TGTGCCAGCAGTTGGAGGACAGGGAGGGATGGCTACACCTTC	CASSWRTGRDGYTF
few	TRBD1	TRBV6-1	TRBJ1-5	TGTGCCAGCAGTGAAGGGACAGGATTAAATCAGCCCCAGCATTTT	CASSEGTGLNQPQHF
.	TRBD1	TRBV4-3	TRBJ2-7	TGCGCCAGCAGCCAGGCCCCAGGGGGATGGAGTAGCAATGAGCAGTACTTC	CASSQAPGGWSSNEQYF
few	.	TRBV7-2	TRBJ2-1	TGTGCCAGCAGACTAAGCCACAATGAGCAGTTCTTC	CASRLSHNEQFF
few	TRBD1	TRBV6-5	TRBJ1-6	TGTGCCAGCAGTTACTCGGGCAGGGGGACTTTTTCCCTCCACTTT	CASSYSGRGTFSLHF
.	.	TRBV18	TRBJ2-7	TGTGCCAGCTCACCAACGGCAGGGGGGCACGAGCAGTACTTC	CASSPTAGGHEQYF
.	.	TRBV14	TRBJ2-5	TGTGCCAGCGGCCGGGGTGCAGAGACCCAGTACTTC	CASGRGAETQYF
.	.	TRBV20-1	TRBJ2-1	TGCAGTGCCCCGAAGGGGGGAGCCACCTACAATAAGCAGTTCTTC	CSAPKGGATYNKQFF
few	TRBD1	TRBV6-2/TRBV6-3	TRBJ2-7	TGTGCCAGCAGTTGGGGGACAGGAACCTACGAGCAGTACTTC	CASSWGTGTYEQYF
.	TRBD1	TRBV5-1	TRBJ2-1	TGCGCCAGCAGCTCTAGGACAGGGACGAATGAGCAGTTCTTC	CASSSRTGTNEQFF
.	TRBD1	TRBV12-3/TRBV12-4	TRBJ2-7	TGTGCCAGCAGTTCCAGAAAGGGGGCTCTCTCCTACGAGCAGTACTTC	CASSSRKGALSYEQYF
.	.	TRBV15	TRBJ2-5	TGTGCCACCAGCAATCCAGAGACCCAGTACTTC	CATSNPETQYF
many	TRBD2	TRBV7-2	TRBJ2-2	TGTGCCAGCAGCTTGCGGCGGGGGGGCTTTGGCACCGGGGAGCTGTTTTTT	CASSLRRGGFGTGELFF
few	.	TRBV5-6	TRBJ1-5	TGTGCCAGCAGCGTAGGACGGGCCTATAGCAATCAGCCCCAGCATTTT	CASSVGRAYSNQPQHF
few	.	TRBV7-2	TRBJ2-5	TGTGCCAGCAGCTTAGGATTCCTACCCGCCGGGGAGACCCAGTACTTC	CASSLGFLPAGETQYF
.	.	TRBV20-1	TRBJ2-3	TGCGGTGCTCCGACTGTACCGGGAAATACGCAGTATTTT	CGAPTVPGNTQYF
.	.	TRBV20-1	TRBJ2-3	TGCAGTGCTAAACTGGGGAGTACGCAGTATTTT	CSAKLGSTQYF
few	.	TRBV29-1	TRBJ2-7	TGCAGCGTTCTAACCCAGGTGGGGGGTTCCTACGAGCAGTACTTC	CSVLTQVGGSYEQYF
once	.	TRBV27	TRBJ2-2	TGTGCCAGCACCTCATCCCCGCGGACGAACACCGGGGAGCTGTTTTTT	CASTSSPRTNTGELFF